This TCR beta chain was retrieved from a study of blood T cell repertoires in COVID-19. Study-wide context: PBMCs, B-cell-depleted T cells, or T cells provided the cDNA or gDNA that made up the material.

The CDR3 totals 13 residues. From germline, CDR1 is MNHEY and CDR2 SVGAGI. Trimming removed 0 bases at V and 4 bases at J, with 6 bases between. Here immunoSEQ multiplex PCR was the method, and the copy in TCRdb shows in-frame clones only, minus some. The sample consists of under 200,000 clones, roughly 85% of them appearing once. This chain uses TRBV6-5 with TRBJ1-2; D remains ambiguous. Material: PBMCs or T cells enriched from blood (not recorded which). This clonotype was sampled from a man aged 55 to 70 who had recovered from COVID-19. The CDR3 here is CASSYSRVYGYTF. The CDR3, as DNA: TGTGCCAGCAGTTACTCGAGGGTCTATGGCTACACCTTC.